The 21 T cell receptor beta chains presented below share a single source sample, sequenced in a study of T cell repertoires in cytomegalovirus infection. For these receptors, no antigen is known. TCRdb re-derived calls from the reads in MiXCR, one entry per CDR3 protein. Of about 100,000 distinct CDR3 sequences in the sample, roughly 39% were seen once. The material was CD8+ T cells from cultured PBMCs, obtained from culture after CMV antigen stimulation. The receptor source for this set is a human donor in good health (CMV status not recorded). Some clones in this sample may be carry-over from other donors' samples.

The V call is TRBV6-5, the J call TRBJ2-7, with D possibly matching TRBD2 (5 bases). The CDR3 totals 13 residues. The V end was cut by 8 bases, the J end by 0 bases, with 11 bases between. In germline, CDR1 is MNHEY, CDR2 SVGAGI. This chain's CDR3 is CASGEGSSYEQYF. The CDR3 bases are TGTGCCAGCGGGGAAGGGAGCTCCTACGAGCAGTACTTC.

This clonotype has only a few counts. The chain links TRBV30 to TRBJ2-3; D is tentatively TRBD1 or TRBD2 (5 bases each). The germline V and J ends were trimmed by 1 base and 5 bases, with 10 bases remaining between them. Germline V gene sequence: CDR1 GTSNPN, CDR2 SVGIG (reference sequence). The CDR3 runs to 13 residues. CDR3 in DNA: TGTGCCTGGAGTGAGGGGAGACTAGATACGCAGTATTTT. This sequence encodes CAWSEGRLDTQYF.

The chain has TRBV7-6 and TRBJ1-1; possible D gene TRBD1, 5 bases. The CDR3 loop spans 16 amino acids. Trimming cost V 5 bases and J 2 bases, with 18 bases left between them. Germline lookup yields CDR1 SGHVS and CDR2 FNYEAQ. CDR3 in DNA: TGTGCCAGCAGCGTAGGGGTCGCGGGACTTAACACTGAAGCTTTCTTT. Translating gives CASSVGVAGLNTEAFF. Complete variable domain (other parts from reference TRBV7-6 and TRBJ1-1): GAGVSQSPRYKVTKRGQDVALRCDPISGHVSLYWYRQALGQGPEFLTYFNYEAQQDKSGLPNDRFSAERPEGSISTLTIQRTEQRDSAMYRCASSVGVAGLNTEAFFGQGTRLTVV.

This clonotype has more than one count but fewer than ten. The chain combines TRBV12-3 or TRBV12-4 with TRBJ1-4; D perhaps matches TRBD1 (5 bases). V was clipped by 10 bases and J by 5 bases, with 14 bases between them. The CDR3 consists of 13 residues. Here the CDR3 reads CATRQGGNEKLFF. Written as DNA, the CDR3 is TGTGCCACTAGGCAGGGCGGAAATGAAAAACTGTTTTTT.

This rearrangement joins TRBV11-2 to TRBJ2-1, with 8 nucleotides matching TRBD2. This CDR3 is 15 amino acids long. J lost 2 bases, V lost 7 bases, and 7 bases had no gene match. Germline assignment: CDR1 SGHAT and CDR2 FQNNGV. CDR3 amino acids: CASTLGGAPYNEQFF. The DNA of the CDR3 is TGTGCCAGCACCCTCGGGGGGGCCCCCTACAATGAGCAGTTCTTC.

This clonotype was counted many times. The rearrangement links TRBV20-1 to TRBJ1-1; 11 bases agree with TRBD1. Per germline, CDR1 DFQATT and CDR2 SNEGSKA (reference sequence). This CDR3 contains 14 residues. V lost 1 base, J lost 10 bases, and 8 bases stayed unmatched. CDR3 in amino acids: CSARGTGGLGAAFF. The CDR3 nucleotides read TGCAGTGCTAGAGGGACAGGGGGCCTTGGTGCAGCTTTCTTT.

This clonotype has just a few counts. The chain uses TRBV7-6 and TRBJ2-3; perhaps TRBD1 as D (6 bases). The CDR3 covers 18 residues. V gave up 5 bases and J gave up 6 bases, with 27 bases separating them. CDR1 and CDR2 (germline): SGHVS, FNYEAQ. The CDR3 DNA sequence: TGTGCCAGCAGCCCCCGACGGACAGCAGGGACCGCGGTCGATACGCAGTATTTT. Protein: CASSPRRTAGTAVDTQYF. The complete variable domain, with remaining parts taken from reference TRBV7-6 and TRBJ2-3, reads GAGVSQSPRYKVTKRGQDVALRCDPISGHVSLYWYRQALGQGPEFLTYFNYEAQQDKSGLPNDRFSAERPEGSISTLTIQRTEQRDSAMYRCASSPRRTAGTAVDTQYFGPGTRLTVL.

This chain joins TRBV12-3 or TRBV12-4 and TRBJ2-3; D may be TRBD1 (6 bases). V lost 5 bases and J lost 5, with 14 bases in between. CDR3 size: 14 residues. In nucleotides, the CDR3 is TGTGCCAGCAGTCCGGACAGCCGAGGAGATACGCAGTATTTT. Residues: CASSPDSRGDTQYF.

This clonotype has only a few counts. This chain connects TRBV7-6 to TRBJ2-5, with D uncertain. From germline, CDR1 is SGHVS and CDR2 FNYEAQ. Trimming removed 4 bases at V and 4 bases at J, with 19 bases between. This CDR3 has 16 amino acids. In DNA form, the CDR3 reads TGTGCCAGCAGCTCCGCCTGGGGTAGTTTTGCAGAGACCCAGTACTTC. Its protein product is CASSSAWGSFAETQYF.

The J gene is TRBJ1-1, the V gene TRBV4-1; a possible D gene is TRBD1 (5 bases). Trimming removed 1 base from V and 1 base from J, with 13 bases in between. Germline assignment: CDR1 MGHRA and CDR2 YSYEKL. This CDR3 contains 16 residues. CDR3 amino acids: CASSQGDYGGNTEAFF. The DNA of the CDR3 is TGCGCCAGCAGCCAAGGCGATTACGGGGGGAACACTGAAGCTTTCTTT.

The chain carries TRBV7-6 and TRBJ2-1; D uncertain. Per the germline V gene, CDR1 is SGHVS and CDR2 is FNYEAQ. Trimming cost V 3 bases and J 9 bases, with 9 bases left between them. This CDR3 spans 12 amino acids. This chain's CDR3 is CASSFLSSEQFF. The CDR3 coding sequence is TGTGCCAGCAGCTTCCTAAGCAGTGAGCAGTTCTTC.

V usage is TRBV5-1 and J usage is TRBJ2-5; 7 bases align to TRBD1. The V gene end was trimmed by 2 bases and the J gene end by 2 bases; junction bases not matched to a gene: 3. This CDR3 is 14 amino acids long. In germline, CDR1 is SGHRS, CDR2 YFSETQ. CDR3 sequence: CASSFGTEQETQYF. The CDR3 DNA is TGCGCCAGCAGCTTTGGGACAGAACAAGAGACCCAGTACTTC. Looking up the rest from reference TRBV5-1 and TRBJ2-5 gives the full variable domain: KAGVTQTPRYLIKTRGQQVTLSCSPISGHRSVSWYQQTPGQGLQFLFEYFSETQRNKGNFPGRFSGRQFSNSRSEMNVSTLELGDSALYLCASSFGTEQETQYFGPGTRLLVL.

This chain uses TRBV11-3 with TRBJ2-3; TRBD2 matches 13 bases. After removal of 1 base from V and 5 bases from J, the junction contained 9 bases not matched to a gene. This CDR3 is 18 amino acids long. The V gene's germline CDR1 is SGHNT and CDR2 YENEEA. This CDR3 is CASSLGHPLAGGQDTQYF. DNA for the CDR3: TGTGCCAGCAGCTTAGGCCACCCACTAGCGGGGGGGCAAGATACGCAGTATTTT.

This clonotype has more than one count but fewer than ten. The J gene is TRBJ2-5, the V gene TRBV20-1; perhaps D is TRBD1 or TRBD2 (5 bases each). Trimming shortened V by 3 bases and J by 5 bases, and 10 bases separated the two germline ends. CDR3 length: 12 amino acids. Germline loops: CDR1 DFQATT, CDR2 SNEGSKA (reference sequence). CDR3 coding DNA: TGCAGTGCTAGCCGAGAGGGGGAGACCCAGTACTTC. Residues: CSASREGETQYF.

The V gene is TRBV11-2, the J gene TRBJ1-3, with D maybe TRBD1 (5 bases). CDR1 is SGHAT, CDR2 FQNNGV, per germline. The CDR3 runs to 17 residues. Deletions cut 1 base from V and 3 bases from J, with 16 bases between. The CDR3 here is CASSLGFGGVLGNTIYF. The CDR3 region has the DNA TGTGCCAGCAGCTTAGGTTTTGGGGGAGTGCTTGGAAACACCATATATTTT. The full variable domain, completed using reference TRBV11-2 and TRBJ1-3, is EAGVAQSPRYKIIEKRQSVAFWCNPISGHATLYWYQQILGQGPKLLIQFQNNGVVDDSQLPKDRFSAERLKGVDSTLKIQPAKLEDSAVYLCASSLGFGGVLGNTIYFGEGSWLTVV.

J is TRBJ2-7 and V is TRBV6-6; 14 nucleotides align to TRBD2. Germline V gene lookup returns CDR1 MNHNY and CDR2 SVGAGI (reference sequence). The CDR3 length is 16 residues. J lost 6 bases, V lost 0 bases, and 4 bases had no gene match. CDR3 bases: TGTGCCAGCAGTTACTCGACTAGCGGGGGGGCCTGCGAGCAGTACTTC. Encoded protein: CASSYSTSGGACEQYF.

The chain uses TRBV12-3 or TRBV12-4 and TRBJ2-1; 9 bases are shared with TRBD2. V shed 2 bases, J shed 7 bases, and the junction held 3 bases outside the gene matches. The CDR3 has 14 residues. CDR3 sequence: CASSLLAGVNEQFF. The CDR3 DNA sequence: TGTGCCAGCAGTTTATTAGCGGGGGTTAATGAGCAGTTCTTC.

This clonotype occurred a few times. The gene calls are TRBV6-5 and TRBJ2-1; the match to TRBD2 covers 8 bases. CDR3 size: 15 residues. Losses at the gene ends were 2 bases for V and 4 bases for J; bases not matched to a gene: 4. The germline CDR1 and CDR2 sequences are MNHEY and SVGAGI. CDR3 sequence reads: CASSYERGNYNEQFF. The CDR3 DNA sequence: TGTGCCAGCAGTTACGAGCGGGGGAATTACAATGAGCAGTTCTTC.

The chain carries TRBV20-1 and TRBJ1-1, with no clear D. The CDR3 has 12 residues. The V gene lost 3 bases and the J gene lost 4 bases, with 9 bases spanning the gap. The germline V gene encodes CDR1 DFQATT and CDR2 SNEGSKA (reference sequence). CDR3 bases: TGCAGTGCTAGGGAGTTCGGCACTGAAGCTTTCTTT. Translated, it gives CSAREFGTEAFF.

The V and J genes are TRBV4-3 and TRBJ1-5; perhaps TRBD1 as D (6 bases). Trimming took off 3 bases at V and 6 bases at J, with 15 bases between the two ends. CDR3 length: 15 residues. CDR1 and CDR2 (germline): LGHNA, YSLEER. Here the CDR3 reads CASSHTQGDTQPQHF. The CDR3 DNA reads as TGCGCCAGCAGCCACACACAGGGTGACACTCAGCCCCAGCATTTT.

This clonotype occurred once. The CDR3, as DNA: TGTGCCAGCAGCCCCGTTGAAGGGACTAGGGGCTCCTACGAGCAGTACTTC. This gives the protein CASSPVEGTRGSYEQYF. V gene TRBV9 combines with J gene TRBJ2-7, with TRBD2 matching 8 bases. There are 17 residues in the CDR3. CDR1 and CDR2 from the germline V gene are SGDLS and YYNGEE. With V trimmed by 4 bases and J by 0 bases, 12 bases remained unmatched.